Detailed here is one TCR beta chain. V shed 2 bases, J shed 5 bases, and the junction held 1 base outside the gene matches. Germline CDR1 and CDR2: LNHDA and SQIVND (reference sequence). CDR3 length: 14 amino acids. This sample was taken from a study of T cell changes during pregnancy in multiple sclerosis. Clones were read by immunoSEQ multiplex PCR, and TCRdb kept only the in-frame ones, dropping some. The sample holds roughly 30,000 clones, around nine tenths seen once. The chain couples TRBV19 to TRBJ2-3; 10 bases are a match to TRBD2. The TCR was taken from a female donor with multiple sclerosis, enrolled in a pregnancy study. Source: CD8+ T cells from peripheral blood mononuclear cells, taken in the first trimester of pregnancy. The CDR3 nucleotides read TGTGCCAGTAGTATAATAGCGGGAGGAGATACGCAGTATTTT. Amino acid sequence: CASSIIAGGDTQYF. Using reference TRBV19 and TRBJ2-3 for the parts outside the CDR3, the full variable domain is DGGITQSPKYLFRKEGQNVTLSCEQNLNHDAMYWYRQDPGQGLRLIYYSQIVNDFQKGDIAEGYSVSREKKESFPLTVTSAQKNPTAFYLCASSIIAGGDTQYFGPGTRLTVL.